Listed below are T cell receptor beta chains from one sample, sequenced in a study of T cells in Graves' hyperthyroidism and ophthalmopathy. TCRdb reprocessed the multiplex PCR reads with MiXCR, giving one entry per CDR3 protein. The sample has nearly 750,000 distinct CDR3 sequences, just over 35% seen once; the top ten hold more than 25%. The sequenced sample was blood. The source is a woman aged 35 to 49 with Graves' hyperthyroidism. Each CDR3 is given with its conserved first and last residue. Fields, in order: D gene, J gene, V gene, clone size, CDR3 DNA, CDR3 protein. The D gene is left open where the match is weak. Part of the rows lack a size; the others show once, few, many or a class for expanded clones.

D gene: TRBD2
J gene: TRBJ2-7
V gene: TRBV29-1
clone size: -
CDR3 DNA: TGCAGCGTTGGCAGACTAGCGGGATCTTACGAGCAGTACTTC
CDR3 protein: CSVGRLAGSYEQYF

D gene: -
J gene: TRBJ1-5
V gene: TRBV9
clone size: many
CDR3 DNA: TGTGCCAGCAGCGTAGCTGGGGGACATCAGCCCCAGCATTTT
CDR3 protein: CASSVAGGHQPQHF

D gene: -
J gene: TRBJ2-6
V gene: TRBV4-1
clone size: -
CDR3 DNA: TGCGCCAGCAGCCAAGATTCTCAGGGTTCAGGGGCCAACGTCCTGACTTTC
CDR3 protein: CASSQDSQGSGANVLTF

D gene: -
J gene: TRBJ1-4
V gene: TRBV20-1
clone size: many
CDR3 DNA: TGCAGTGCGAGGGCTAATGAAAAACTGTTTTTT
CDR3 protein: CSARANEKLFF

D gene: -
J gene: TRBJ1-2
V gene: TRBV7-9
clone size: many
CDR3 DNA: TGTGCCAGCAGCTTCAGGGAGGGCTATGGCTACACCTTC
CDR3 protein: CASSFREGYGYTF

D gene: -
J gene: TRBJ1-5
V gene: TRBV19
clone size: few
CDR3 DNA: TGTGCCAGTAGACCCAAACTCCAGGGACACAATCAGCCCCAGCATTTT
CDR3 protein: CASRPKLQGHNQPQHF

D gene: -
J gene: TRBJ2-6
V gene: TRBV7-2
clone size: few
CDR3 DNA: TGTGCCAGCAGCCGGGGGACCCTCGGGGGGGCCAACGTCCTGACTTTC
CDR3 protein: CASSRGTLGGANVLTF

D gene: -
J gene: TRBJ2-5
V gene: TRBV11-2
clone size: -
CDR3 DNA: TGTGCCAGCAGTTACTGGAGACTAGGAGCAGAGACCCAGTACTTC
CDR3 protein: CASSYWRLGAETQYF

D gene: -
J gene: TRBJ2-5
V gene: TRBV25-1
clone size: once
CDR3 DNA: TGTGCCAGCAGTGATCCTAGGGGAGAGACCCAGTACTTC
CDR3 protein: CASSDPRGETQYF

D gene: -
J gene: TRBJ2-5
V gene: TRBV7-9
clone size: -
CDR3 DNA: TGTGCCAGCAGCAAAGCTGAGGGAAGGGAGACCCAGTACTTC
CDR3 protein: CASSKAEGRETQYF

D gene: TRBD1
J gene: TRBJ1-1
V gene: TRBV18
clone size: -
CDR3 DNA: TGTGCCAGCTCTCAACAGGGGGAGGTGAACACTGAAGCTTTCTTT
CDR3 protein: CASSQQGEVNTEAFF

D gene: TRBD1
J gene: TRBJ2-7
V gene: TRBV20-1
clone size: few
CDR3 DNA: TGCAGTGCTAGAGACCCCTCCGGCAGGGGGAACGAGCAGTACTTC
CDR3 protein: CSARDPSGRGNEQYF

D gene: -
J gene: TRBJ1-1
V gene: TRBV19
clone size: many
CDR3 DNA: TGTGCCAGTAGTCTCTACGCGACCGGGGACCTAAGGGCTTTCTTT
CDR3 protein: CASSLYATGDLRAFF

D gene: -
J gene: TRBJ1-1
V gene: TRBV29-1
clone size: -
CDR3 DNA: TGCAGCATCTTCACAGTTAACACTGAAGCTTTCTTT
CDR3 protein: CSIFTVNTEAFF

D gene: -
J gene: TRBJ1-3
V gene: TRBV7-2
clone size: -
CDR3 DNA: TGTGCCAGCAGCCCTAGCCCCAGCTCTGGAAACACCATATATTTT
CDR3 protein: CASSPSPSSGNTIYF

D gene: TRBD1
J gene: TRBJ2-5
V gene: TRBV7-8
clone size: -
CDR3 DNA: TGTGCCTGGAGCCCCGGGACAGGGGTTCGAGAGACCCAGTACTTC
CDR3 protein: CAWSPGTGVRETQYF

D gene: -
J gene: TRBJ1-2
V gene: TRBV4-3
clone size: -
CDR3 DNA: TGCGCCAGCAGCCAAGATGCTGCGGGGTACTATGGCTACACCTTC
CDR3 protein: CASSQDAAGYYGYTF

D gene: TRBD1
J gene: TRBJ1-4
V gene: TRBV7-2
clone size: -
CDR3 DNA: TGTGCCAGCAGCGGTCAAGGGACAGCTGAAAAACTGTTTTTT
CDR3 protein: CASSGQGTAEKLFF